The 7 T cell receptor beta chains given below trace back to one sample, sequenced in a study of CD4 T cells in relation to SARS-CoV-2 and coronaviruses. No antigen has been assigned to these receptors. Produced via immunoSEQ multiplex PCR; TCRdb's table is partial and in-frame only. Of about 36,000 clones in the sample, over 70% were seen once. The sequencing input was memory CD4+ T cells from PBMCs, cultured in vitro. Source of these receptors: an adult with COVID-19.

The sample holds a few counts of this clone. The chain is built from TRBV28 and TRBJ2-1; no reliable D call. Germline V gene lookup returns CDR1 MDHEN and CDR2 SYDVKM. V dropped 1 base and J dropped 6 bases, with 16 bases sitting between them. This CDR3 has 16 amino acids. The CDR3 DNA reads as TGTGCCAGCAGTTTATTCTCCGATAATCCGGGCAATGAGCAGTTCTTC. Protein product: CASSLFSDNPGNEQFF.

The rearrangement joins TRBV27 to TRBJ2-5, with a weak D call TRBD2 (6 bases). V was cut by 3 bases and J by 1 base, with 9 bases left in between. CDR1 and CDR2 from the germline V gene are MNHEY and SMNVEV (reference sequence). The CDR3 loop spans 14 amino acids. The CDR3 nucleotides read TGTGCCAGCAGTTTCGGGACTGCCCAAGAGACCCAGTACTTC. Protein product: CASSFGTAQETQYF.

J is TRBJ2-5 and V is TRBV6-2 or TRBV6-3; 8 bases agree with TRBD2. V shed 1 base and J 4 bases; nucleotides not matched to a gene: 2. The CDR3 loop spans 14 amino acids. From germline, CDR1 is MNHEY and CDR2 SVGEGT. The CDR3 bases are TGTGCCAGCAGTTACTATCTAGCGGGAGAGACCCAGTACTTC. It codes for CASSYYLAGETQYF.

This sequence joins TRBV7-2 and TRBJ1-1; TRBD1 might be the D (6 bases). The CDR3 length is 13 residues. V was cut by 1 base and J by 4 bases, with 7 bases left in between. Germline V gene sequence: CDR1 SGHTA, CDR2 FQGNSA. CDR3 in amino acids: CASSLDRVTEAFF. In DNA, the CDR3 is TGTGCCAGCAGCTTAGACAGGGTCACTGAAGCTTTCTTT.

This chain uses TRBV7-3 with TRBJ2-6; D is undetermined. The CDR3 covers 17 residues. Per germline, CDR1 SGHTA and CDR2 FQGTGA. V was trimmed by 0 bases and J by 0 bases, leaving 9 bases between them. This chain's CDR3 is CASSLTGRSSGANVLTF. CDR3 in DNA: TGTGCCAGCAGCTTAACTGGCAGGAGCTCTGGGGCCAACGTCCTGACTTTC.

The chain uses TRBV9 and TRBJ2-1; 7 bases map to TRBD1. In germline, CDR1 is SGDLS, CDR2 YYNGEE. This CDR3 comprises 10 residues. Trimming took 9 bases from V and 8 from J; bases not matched to a gene: 2. CDR3 protein: CAKGGHEQFF. CDR3 sequence (DNA): TGTGCCAAAGGGGGCCATGAGCAGTTCTTC.

The chain couples TRBV7-2 to TRBJ2-1, with 10 bases lining up with TRBD2. CDR3 length: 15 residues. The J segment lost 7 bases and the V segment lost 5 bases, leaving 8 bases of the junction unmatched. Germline CDR1 is SGHTA and CDR2 is FQGNSA. The CDR3 DNA is TGTGCCAGCAGCAACCTAGCGGGAGTGCAAAATGAGCAGTTCTTC. Translation gives CASSNLAGVQNEQFF.